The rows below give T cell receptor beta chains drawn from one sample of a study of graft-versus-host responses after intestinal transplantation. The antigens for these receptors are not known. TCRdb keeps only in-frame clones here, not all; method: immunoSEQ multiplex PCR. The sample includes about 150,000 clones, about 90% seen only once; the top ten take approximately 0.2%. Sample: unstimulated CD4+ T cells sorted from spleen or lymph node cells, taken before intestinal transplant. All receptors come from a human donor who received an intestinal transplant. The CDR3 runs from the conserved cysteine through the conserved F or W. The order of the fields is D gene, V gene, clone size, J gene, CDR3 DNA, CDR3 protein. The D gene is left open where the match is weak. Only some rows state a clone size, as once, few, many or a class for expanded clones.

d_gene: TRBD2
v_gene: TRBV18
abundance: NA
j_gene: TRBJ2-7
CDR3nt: TGTGCCAGCTTGAGACTGGGACTAGCGGGAGGCACAATATACGAGCAGTACTTC
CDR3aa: CASLRLGLAGGTIYEQYF

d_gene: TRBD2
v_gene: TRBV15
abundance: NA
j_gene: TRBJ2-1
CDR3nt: TGTGCCACCAGCACCTACTTCGGCGGGAGTGGTGAGTATGAGCAGTTCTTC
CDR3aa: CATSTYFGGSGEYEQFF

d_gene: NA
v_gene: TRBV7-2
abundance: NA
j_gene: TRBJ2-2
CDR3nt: TGTGCCAGCAGCTTAGTACGAGTCAACACCGGGGAGCTGTTTTTT
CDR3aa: CASSLVRVNTGELFF

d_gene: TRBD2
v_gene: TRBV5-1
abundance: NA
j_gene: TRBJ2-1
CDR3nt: TGCGCCAGCAGCTCGGGACTAGCGGGAACAGGCCTCTACAATGAGCAGTTCTTC
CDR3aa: CASSSGLAGTGLYNEQFF

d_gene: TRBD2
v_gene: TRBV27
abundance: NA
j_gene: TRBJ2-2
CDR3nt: TGTGCCAGCAGTTTACGACGACCGGGACTAGCTCGGGACTTAACCGGGGAGCTGTTTTTT
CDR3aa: CASSLRRPGLARDLTGELFF

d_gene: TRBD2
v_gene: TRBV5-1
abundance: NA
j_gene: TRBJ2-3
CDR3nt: TGCGCCAGCAGCTTGCGCGGGAGGGCCAGTACAGATACGCAGTATTTT
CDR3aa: CASSLRGRASTDTQYF

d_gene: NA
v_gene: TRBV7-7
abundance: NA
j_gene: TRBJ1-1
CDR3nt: TGTGCCAGCAGTTCCCAGCTGAACACTGAAGCTTTCTTT
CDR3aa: CASSSQLNTEAFF

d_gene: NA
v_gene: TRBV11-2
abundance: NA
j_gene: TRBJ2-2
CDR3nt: TGTGCCAGCAGCCTCTTACTTGGGGCCACCGGGGAGCTGTTTTTT
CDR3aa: CASSLLLGATGELFF

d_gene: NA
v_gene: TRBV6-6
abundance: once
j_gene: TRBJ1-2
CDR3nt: TGTGCCAGCAGCGGGGACATTTATAACTATGGCTACACCTTC
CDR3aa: CASSGDIYNYGYTF

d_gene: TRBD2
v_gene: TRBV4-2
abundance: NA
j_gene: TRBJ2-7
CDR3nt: TGTGCCAGCAGCCGACGACTAGCGGGAACCTACGAGCAGTACTTC
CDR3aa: CASSRRLAGTYEQYF

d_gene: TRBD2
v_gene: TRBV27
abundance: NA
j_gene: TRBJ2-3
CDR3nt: TGTGCCAGCAGTTTATCGGAACTAGCGGGAGGGATGGGTACAGATACGCAGTATTTT
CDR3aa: CASSLSELAGGMGTDTQYF

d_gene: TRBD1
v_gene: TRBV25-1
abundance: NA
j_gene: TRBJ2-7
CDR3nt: TGTGCCAGCAGTGATTTAGGGACAGGGTTCTACGAGCAGTACTTC
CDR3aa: CASSDLGTGFYEQYF

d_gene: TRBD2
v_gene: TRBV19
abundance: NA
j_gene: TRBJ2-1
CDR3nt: TGTGCCAGTAGTATTGAGGGACTAGCGGGAGTTAATGAGCAGTTCTTC
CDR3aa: CASSIEGLAGVNEQFF

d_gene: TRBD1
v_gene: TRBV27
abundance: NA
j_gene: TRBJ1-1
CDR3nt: TGTGCCAGCAGCCTAGACAGGGTAAGCACTGAAGCTTTCTTT
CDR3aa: CASSLDRVSTEAFF

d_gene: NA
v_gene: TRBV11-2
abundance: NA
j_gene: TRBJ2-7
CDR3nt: TGTGCCAGCAGCTTAGTAGGGTTAGGGGGCTACGAGCAGTACTTC
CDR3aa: CASSLVGLGGYEQYF

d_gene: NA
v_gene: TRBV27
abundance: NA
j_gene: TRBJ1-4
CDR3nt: TGTGCCAGCAGTTCTAGGGGGACACCGGCGGAAAAACTGTTTTTT
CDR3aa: CASSSRGTPAEKLFF